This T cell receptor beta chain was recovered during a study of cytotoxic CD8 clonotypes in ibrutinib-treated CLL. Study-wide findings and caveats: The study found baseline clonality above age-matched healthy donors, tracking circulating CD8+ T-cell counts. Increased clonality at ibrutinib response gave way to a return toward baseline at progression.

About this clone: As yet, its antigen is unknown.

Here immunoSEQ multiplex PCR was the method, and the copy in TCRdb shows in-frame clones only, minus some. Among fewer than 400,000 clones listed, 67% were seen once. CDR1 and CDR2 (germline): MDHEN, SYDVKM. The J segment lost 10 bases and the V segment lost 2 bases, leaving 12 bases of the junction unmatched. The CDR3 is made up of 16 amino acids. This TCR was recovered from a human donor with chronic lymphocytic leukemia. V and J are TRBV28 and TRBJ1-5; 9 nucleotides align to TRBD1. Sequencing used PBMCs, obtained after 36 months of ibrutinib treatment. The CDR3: CASSLPSGTGRVPQHF. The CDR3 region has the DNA TGTGCCAGCAGTTTACCCTCCGGGACAGGGAGGGTCCCCCAGCATTTT. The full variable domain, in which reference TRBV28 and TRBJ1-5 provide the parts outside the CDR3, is DVKVTQSSRYLVKRTGEKVFLECVQDMDHENMFWYRQDPGLGLRLIYFSYDVKMKEKGDIPEGYSVSREKKERFSLILESASTNQTSMYLCASSLPSGTGRVPQHFGDGTRLSIL.